The 22 T cell receptor beta chains listed next were all sequenced from one sample in a study of cytomegalovirus exposure and HLA in healthy donors (dated by TCRdb to 2016 to 2017). Library method: the immunoSEQ multiplex PCR assay. For the multiplex PCR, a mixture combining 60 forward primers for TCR Vbeta segments and 13 reverse primers for TCR Jbeta segments was used. TCRdb holds this immuneACCESS table with in-frame rearrangements only. Some clones are missing; in checked studies, unresolved V genes explain under half, and the rest has no known cause. The sample profile shows over 100,000 clones; approximately 70% of them were found once. Around 0.95% of the sample is in the top ten clones. The material sequenced was PBMCs. The receptors here all came from a woman aged 30 to 39 in good health and CMV-seronegative.

This sequence joins TRBV7-4 and TRBJ2-7; 7 bases map to TRBD2. J lost 4 bases, V lost 4 bases, and 16 bases had no gene match. The CDR3 has 17 amino acids. Germline values: CDR1 SGHVT, CDR2 SQSDAQ. The DNA for the CDR3 is TGTGCCAGCAGCTCGCACTGGATAGCGGGTATACTGTACGAGCAGTACTTC. It is translated as CASSSHWIAGILYEQYF.

This clone was seen a few times. J is TRBJ1-1 and V is TRBV7-9; the D gene is possibly TRBD1 (5 bases). From germline, CDR1 is SEHNR and CDR2 FQNEAQ (reference sequence). Trimming shortened V by 2 bases and J by 0 bases, and 13 bases separated the two germline ends. The CDR3 runs 16 residues. The CDR3 DNA follows: TGTGCCAGCAGCTTACGGGCTAAGGGGATGAACACTGAAGCTTTCTTT. It specifies CASSLRAKGMNTEAFF. Combining the CDR3 with reference TRBV7-9 and TRBJ1-1 gives the whole variable domain DTGVSQNPRHKITKRGQNVTFRCDPISEHNRLYWYRQTLGQGPEFLTYFQNEAQLEKSRLLSDRFSAERPKGSFSTLEIQRTEQGDSAMYLCASSLRAKGMNTEAFFGQGTRLTVV.

This chain links TRBV10-2 with TRBJ2-5; 13 positions agree with TRBD2. CDR3 length equals 17 residues. Germline values: CDR1 WSHSY, CDR2 SAAADI. V was pared by 4 bases and J by 5 bases, with 10 bases of the junction left unmatched. CDR3 DNA: TGCGCCAGCAGTGGGACTAGCGGGAGCGTCGGGTGGGAGACCCAGTACTTC. This codes for CASSGTSGSVGWETQYF.

This sequence joins TRBV6-1 and TRBJ1-2, with D possibly being TRBD1 (6 bases). There are 13 residues in the CDR3. V lost 4 bases and J 5 bases, leaving 11 bases between the germline ends. CDR1 is MNHNS and CDR2 is SASEGT in the germline V gene. The CDR3 DNA follows: TGTGCCAGCAGTGGCGGACAGACGTATGGCTACACCTTC. Encoded protein: CASSGGQTYGYTF.

The chain recombines TRBV5-4 with TRBJ2-1, with TRBD2 identical over 12 bases. V lost 0 bases, J lost 10 bases, and 17 bases stayed unmatched. The CDR3 totals 19 residues. CDR1 is SGHNT, CDR2 YYREEE, per germline (reference sequence). CDR3 nucleotide sequence: TGTGCCAGCAGCTTGGATGGCGTCCAACTAGCGGGAGGACAACAGGAGCAGTTCTTC. This encodes CASSLDGVQLAGGQQEQFF.

The chain joins TRBV7-8 to TRBJ2-7; TRBD2 might be the D (6 bases). V shed 5 bases and J shed 2 bases, with 16 bases lying between them. The CDR3 is 15 amino acids. The germline CDR1 and CDR2 sequences are SGHVS and FQNEAQ. The CDR3 DNA is TGTGCCAGCAGCAACGGGAGCGCATATACCTACGAGCAGTACTTC. It translates to CASSNGSAYTYEQYF.

The chain employs TRBV5-6 and TRBJ1-5; 7 nucleotides align to TRBD1. Looked up from germline, CDR1 is SGHDT and CDR2 is YYEEEE. The V and J ends lost 0 bases and 0 bases, in that order; junction bases with no gene match: 0. CDR3 length: 15 residues. The chain's CDR3 is CASSLGQGSNQPQHF. Written as DNA, the CDR3 is TGTGCCAGCAGCTTGGGACAGGGTAGCAATCAGCCCCAGCATTTT.

This clone was seen once. V and J are TRBV21-1 and TRBJ1-1; the D call in the table, TRBD1, was not verified against the DNA. TRBV21-1 is annotated as a pseudogene. The CDR3 totals 17 residues. Here the CDR3 DNA reads TGTGCCAGCAGCACACAAACCCGACAGAGAAAGGACACTGAAGCTTTCTTT. Translating it yields CASSTQTRQRKDTEAFF.

The genes are TRBV5-6 and TRBJ1-1, with D perhaps matching TRBD1 (6 bases). Germline V gene lookup returns CDR1 SGHDT and CDR2 YYEEEE. This CDR3 comprises 16 residues. Trimming pared 3 bases from V and 1 base from J, leaving 16 bases between. CDR3 loop: CASSSTGYLTNTEAFF. The CDR3 nucleotides are TGTGCCAGCAGCTCCACAGGGTACCTAACGAACACTGAAGCTTTCTTT.

The chain is built from TRBV19 and TRBJ1-5; 8 bases map to TRBD1. Germline V gives CDR1 LNHDA, CDR2 SQIVND (reference sequence). The CDR3 runs 17 residues. The V and J ends lost 5 bases and 6 bases, in that order; junction bases with no gene match: 15. The CDR3 sequence is CASSSGQGRVFSQPQHF. In nucleotides, the CDR3 is TGTGCCAGTAGTTCAGGACAGGGAAGGGTATTCAGTCAGCCCCAGCATTTT. The full variable domain, completed using reference TRBV19 and TRBJ1-5, is DGGITQSPKYLFRKEGQNVTLSCEQNLNHDAMYWYRQDPGQGLRLIYYSQIVNDFQKGDIAEGYSVSREKKESFPLTVTSAQKNPTAFYLCASSSGQGRVFSQPQHFGDGTRLSIL.

The chain combines TRBV30 with TRBJ2-5; a weak D match, TRBD1 (6 bases). This CDR3 is built from 13 residues. The germline V gene has CDR1 GTSNPN and CDR2 SVGIG (reference sequence). V shed 2 bases and J shed 7 bases, with 14 bases lying between them. CDR3 protein: CAWSSGDRGTQYF. The CDR3 DNA reads TGTGCCTGGAGTTCAGGGGACCGAGGGACCCAGTACTTC. The full variable domain, its missing parts supplied by reference TRBV30 and TRBJ2-5, is SQTIHQWPATLVQPVGSPLSLECTVEGTSNPNLYWYRQAAGRGLQLLFYSVGIGQISSEVPQNLSASRPQDRQFILSSKKLLLSDSGFYLCAWSSGDRGTQYFGPGTRLLVL.

This chain links TRBV27 with TRBJ2-5, with 8 nucleotides matching TRBD1. Germline assignment: CDR1 MNHEY and CDR2 SMNVEV (reference sequence). This CDR3 contains 15 residues. Unmatched junction bases numbered 5, after V lost 0 bases and J lost 5 bases. The CDR3 here is CASSLSGRGLETQYF. For the CDR3, the DNA is TGTGCCAGCAGTTTATCCGGCAGGGGGCTTGAGACCCAGTACTTC.

The rearrangement joins TRBV5-8 to TRBJ1-1; 9 nucleotides match TRBD1. Trimming cost V 4 bases and J 1 base; bases outside gene matches: 2. This CDR3 has 14 residues. The germline V gene encodes CDR1 SGHTS and CDR2 YDEGEE. CDR3 DNA sequence: TGTGCCAGCAGCGAACAGGGGGCGAACACTGAAGCTTTCTTT. Its translation is CASSEQGANTEAFF.

The table lists this clone with a few counts. The chain recombines TRBV29-1 with TRBJ2-5; 7 nucleotides align to TRBD2. The CDR3 covers 12 residues. Trimming removed 7 bases from V and 3 bases from J; junction bases left unmatched: 5. Germline CDR1 and CDR2: SQVTM and ANQGSEA. The DNA for the CDR3 is TGCAGCGCGGGGAGGGAAGAAGAGACCCAGTACTTC. Translation gives CSAGREEETQYF.

This clone has more than one count but fewer than ten. The chain recombines TRBV6-5 with TRBJ1-2; D is unclear. Between the trimmed V and J ends, which lost 0 bases and 5 bases, there was a span of 16 bases. Germline CDR1 MNHEY, CDR2 SVGAGI. The CDR3 is 16 amino acids. The CDR3 coding sequence is TGTGCCAGCAGTTACTCCCCGACCCAAGGGAGGTATGGCTACACCTTC. It codes for CASSYSPTQGRYGYTF.

The V and J genes are TRBV5-1 and TRBJ2-7; TRBD1 is a possible D gene (6 bases). The CDR3 totals 13 residues. Per the germline V gene, CDR1 is SGHRS and CDR2 is YFSETQ. V was clipped by 3 bases and J by 6 bases, with 13 bases between them. Here the CDR3 DNA reads TGCGCCAGCAGCTCACAGGGCCCTTCCGAGCAGTACTTC. Encoded protein: CASSSQGPSEQYF. The variable domain in full, completed from reference TRBV5-1 and TRBJ2-7, reads KAGVTQTPRYLIKTRGQQVTLSCSPISGHRSVSWYQQTPGQGLQFLFEYFSETQRNKGNFPGRFSGRQFSNSRSEMNVSTLELGDSALYLCASSSQGPSEQYFGPGTRLTVT.

This clone was counted only a few times. This rearrangement joins TRBV28 to TRBJ2-3; D is unclear. Germline loops: CDR1 MDHEN, CDR2 SYDVKM. V shed 5 bases and J shed 4 bases, with 10 bases lying between them. The CDR3 length is 13 residues. The CDR3 loop is CASSLAVPDTQYF. For the CDR3, the DNA is TGTGCCAGCAGTCTGGCGGTTCCAGATACGCAGTATTTT. The full variable domain, its missing parts supplied by reference TRBV28 and TRBJ2-3, is DVKVTQSSRYLVKRTGEKVFLECVQDMDHENMFWYRQDPGLGLRLIYFSYDVKMKEKGDIPEGYSVSREKKERFSLILESASTNQTSMYLCASSLAVPDTQYFGPGTRLTVL.

The genes are TRBV5-1 and TRBJ1-2; 8 bases agree with TRBD1. CDR1 is SGHRS and CDR2 is YFSETQ in the germline V gene. This CDR3 has 14 residues. With 0 bases clipped from V and 10 bases from J, the junction kept 8 bases outside the gene matches. CDR3 region: CASSLANRGQDYTF. CDR3 in DNA: TGCGCCAGCAGCTTGGCGAACAGGGGACAGGACTACACCTTC.

The sample holds many counts of this clone. The J gene is TRBJ2-7, the V gene TRBV6-6; TRBD2 matches at 10 bases. The CDR3 consists of 14 residues. CDR1 is MNHNY, CDR2 SVGAGI, per germline (reference sequence). Losses at the gene ends were 8 bases for V and 3 bases for J; bases not matched to a gene: 7. The CDR3 region is CASSSGGVLYEQYF. The CDR3 DNA reads TGTGCCAGCTCTAGCGGGGGTGTTCTCTACGAGCAGTACTTC.

The chain has TRBV5-5 and TRBJ1-5, with D possibly TRBD1 on 6 matching bases. Germline lookup yields CDR1 SGHKS and CDR2 YYEKEE (reference sequence). Trimming stripped 5 bases from V and 4 bases from J, with 10 bases between. The length of the CDR3 is 13 residues. The CDR3 nucleotides read TGTGCCAGCAGTATTCAGGGGAATCAGCCCCAGCATTTT. Translation: CASSIQGNQPQHF.

J is TRBJ2-7 and V is TRBV6-5, with 8 bases matching TRBD2. V lost 2 bases, J lost 4 bases, and 10 bases stayed unmatched. This CDR3 has 16 residues. CDR1 is MNHEY, CDR2 SVGAGI, per germline. CDR3 amino acids: CASSYLSGAVGYEQYF. The CDR3 coding sequence is TGTGCCAGCAGTTACCTTAGCGGGGCAGTTGGGTACGAGCAGTACTTC.

Note on this clone: Other DNA sequences within the sample encode an identical CDR3. This chain uses TRBV19 with TRBJ1-1; unclear D gene. Trimming shortened V by 1 base and J by 1 base, and 4 bases separated the two germline ends. CDR1 is LNHDA and CDR2 is SQIVND in the germline V gene (reference sequence). This CDR3 is 13 amino acids long. The chain's CDR3 is CASSIGQNTEAFF. For the CDR3, the DNA is TGTGCCAGTAGTATAGGACAGAACACTGAAGCTTTCTTT.